The T cell receptor (beta chain) described here comes from a study of response to subunit inactivated influenza vaccine (dated by TCRdb to the late 2010s). Context from the whole study: Deep quantitative profiling of the T cell receptor repertoire was used in the study to follow responses to a trivalent subunit inactivated influenza vaccine. The paper's findings and limits, for the study overall: According to the authors, only a limited number of new T cells may be recruited by each seasonal influenza vaccination.

For this clonotype: Its antigen specificity is not known. Nothing much larger sits one base from this clone, and base qualities are not available.

Libraries were made using RT-PCR. These reads were obtained on an Illumina HiSeq 2500. TCRdb reprocessed the public reads (quality trimming at Q25 with fastp, clone calling with MiXCR) and kept in-frame beta chains. Each CDR3 protein gets just one entry, which takes the most common genes and DNA from the rows behind it. The sample table shows about 650,000 distinct CDR3 sequences, and around 16% are seen once. Under 14% of the sample rests with the top ten. V was cut back by 2 bases and J by 6 bases, leaving a gap of 8 bases between them. Taken from cysteine to phenylalanine, the CDR3 has 12 residues. Solely the CDR3 DNA is kept, with 36 bases framed from the first base. According to the germline V gene, CDR1 reads SGHRS and CDR2 reads YFSETQ.

The receptor chain draws on TRBV5-1 and TRBJ1-2; the D gene cannot be resolved reliably. The TCR was taken from a man in his forties or fifties who received an inactivated influenza vaccine. Donor details come from another sample of the same person, matched by shared clones. This sample comprised PBMCs from blood, obtained 11 to 12 days after vaccination. The nucleotide sequence is given as TGCGCCAGCAGCTTAACATTGGATGGCTACACCTTC. Its translation reads: CASSLTLDGYTF.